This TCR beta chain was found in a study of shared T cell receptors in the human thymus (dated by TCRdb to the early 2020s). Describing the broader study: The study investigated the way shared, self-reactive T-cell receptor alpha chains are produced in the human thymus.

V is pruned by 6 bases and J by 4 bases, leaving 1 base of the junction without a gene match. CDR1 and CDR2, looked up from the germline V gene, are MNHEY and SVGAGI. CDR3 length: 12 amino acids, cysteine to phenylalanine. Only the CDR3 DNA stays, 36 bases, in frame from base 1. On this clone itself: The clone's antigen remains unknown. One base away there is no much larger clone; base qualities are not given.

The protocol used for the library was the immunoSEQ multiplex PCR assay. TCRdb carries this immuneACCESS record with in-frame sequences only. Its versions omit some clonotypes, under half of them owing to an unresolved V gene in the studies checked, with the rest unexplained. Within this sample are almost 550,000 clones, with around 82% of them counted one time only. The ten largest make up about 0.013% of the sample. These data also featured in a second study, about human thymus T cells. As the second study states: Donors were immunologically healthy infants undergoing open corrective cardiac surgery for congenital heart defects in Finland. Thymus tissue was collected as surgical resects that were removed during corrective cardiac surgery. Usage of V and J gene segments appeared to be biased in both the thymic and the peripheral blood repertoires. The related research reported highly overlapping thymic TCR repertoires among unrelated individuals. The study described the TCR alpha and beta repertoires in about 8 infant thymus samples and four matching peripheral blood samples. The cohort included more than 5 male and a couple of female infants, with donor ages spanning 7 to 244 days. Thymocytes were released mechanically from tissue and stored at -70 °C as pellets of roughly 9-32 million cells. Genomic DNA was extracted from frozen cell pellets with a QIAsymphony instrument. The immunoSEQ multiplex PCR assay was used to amplify the TCRB and TCRAD loci from a standardized amount of quality-controlled genomic DNA. The amplicons covered the V(D)J region and were long enough to include the CDR3 and to identify the V and J genes. Through the commercial immunoSEQ service, the amplicons were sequenced on an Illumina platform. Primer bias and sequencing errors were corrected using previously described methods, and TCRAD and TCRB definitions followed the IMGT database. Analysis of the repertoires was done with immunoSEQ Analyzer 3.0 and VDJTools and included basic statistics, V/J segment usage, diversity estimates, rarefaction and pairwise overlap. Chao1, ChaoE, Efron-Thisted, Shannon and inverse Simpson indices were used to estimate diversity, which was also estimated on datasets down-sampled to the smallest sample. Repertoire overlap was determined by strict matching of CDR3 nucleotide sequence, V gene and J gene, and Jaccard-based multidimensional scaling clustering was applied. On average, thymus samples gave hundreds of thousands of unique TCRB clonotypes, whereas blood samples gave roughly 80,000.

Sequenced material: thymocytes. This TCR derives from a boy in the first two years of life with a congenital heart defect. Donor details come from another sample of the same person, matched by shared clones. Rearrangement joined TRBV6-5 to TRBJ2-3; 7 bases in between match TRBD1. In nucleotide form, the sequence is TGTGCCAGCAGCGGACAGGCAGATACGCAGTATTTT. Its protein product is CASSGQADTQYF.